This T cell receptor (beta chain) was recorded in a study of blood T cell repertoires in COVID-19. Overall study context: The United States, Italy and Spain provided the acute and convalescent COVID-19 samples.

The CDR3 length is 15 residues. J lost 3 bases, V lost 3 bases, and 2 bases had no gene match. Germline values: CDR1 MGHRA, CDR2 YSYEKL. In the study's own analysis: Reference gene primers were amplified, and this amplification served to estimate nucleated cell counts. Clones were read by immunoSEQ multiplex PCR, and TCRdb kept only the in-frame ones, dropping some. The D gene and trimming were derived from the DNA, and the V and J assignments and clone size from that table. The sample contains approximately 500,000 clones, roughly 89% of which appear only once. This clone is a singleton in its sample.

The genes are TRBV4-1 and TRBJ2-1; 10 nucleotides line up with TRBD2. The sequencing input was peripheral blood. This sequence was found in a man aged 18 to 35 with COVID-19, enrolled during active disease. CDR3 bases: TGCGCCAGCAGCCACAGCGGGGGGGGCTACAATGAGCAGTTCTTC. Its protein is CASSHSGGGYNEQFF.